The text below deals with one T cell receptor beta chain. The CDR3 contains 15 residues. The data derive from a study of blood T cell repertoires in COVID-19. Turning to the study itself: Samples taken during acute and convalescent COVID-19 were collected in the United States, Italy and Spain. The cDNA or gDNA used as material had been derived from T cells, B-cell-depleted T cells, or PBMCs.

Authors' analysis steps: Researchers report that nucleated cell counts were estimated from reference gene primer amplification. Using immunoSEQ multiplex PCR, the repertoire was profiled, and TCRdb retains in-frame clones only, with some absent. That table gives V, J and clone size, and the DNA gave D and trimming. The table has about 300,000 clones, about nine tenths seen once. The receptor comes from a young woman who had recovered from COVID-19. J is TRBJ2-6 and V is TRBV21-1; TRBD1 is the table's D call, not checked against the DNA. TRBV21-1 is recorded as a pseudogene. Material for sequencing was peripheral blood. As DNA, the CDR3 is TGTGCCAGCAGCGCCAGGGACTCTGGGGCCAACGTCCTGACTTTC. It codes for CASSARDSGANVLTF.